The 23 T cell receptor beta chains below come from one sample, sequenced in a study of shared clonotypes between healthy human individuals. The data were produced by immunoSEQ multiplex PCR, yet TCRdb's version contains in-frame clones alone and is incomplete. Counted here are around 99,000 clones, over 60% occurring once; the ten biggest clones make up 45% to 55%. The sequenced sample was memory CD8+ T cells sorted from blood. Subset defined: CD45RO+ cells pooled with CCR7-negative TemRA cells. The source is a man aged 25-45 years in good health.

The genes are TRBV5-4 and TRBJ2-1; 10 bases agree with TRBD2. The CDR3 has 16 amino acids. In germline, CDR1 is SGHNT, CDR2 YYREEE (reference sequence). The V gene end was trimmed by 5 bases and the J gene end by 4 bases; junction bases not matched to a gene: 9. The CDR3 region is CASSPKGLAEYNEQFF. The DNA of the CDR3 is TGTGCCAGCAGTCCGAAAGGACTAGCGGAATACAATGAGCAGTTCTTC.

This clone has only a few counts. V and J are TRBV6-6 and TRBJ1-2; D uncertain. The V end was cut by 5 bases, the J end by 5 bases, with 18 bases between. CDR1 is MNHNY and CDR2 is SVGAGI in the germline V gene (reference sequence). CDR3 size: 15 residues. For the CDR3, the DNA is TGTGCCAGCAGTACGGCGAAGATCGAAATTTATGGCTACACCTTC. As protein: CASSTAKIEIYGYTF.

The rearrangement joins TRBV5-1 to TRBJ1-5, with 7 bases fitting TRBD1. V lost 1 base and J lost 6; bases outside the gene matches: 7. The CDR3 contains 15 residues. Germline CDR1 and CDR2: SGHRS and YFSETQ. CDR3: CASSLRGGAGQPQHF. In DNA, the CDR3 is TGCGCCAGCAGCTTGAGAGGGGGCGCAGGTCAGCCCCAGCATTTT. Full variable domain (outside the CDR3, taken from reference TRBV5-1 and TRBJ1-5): KAGVTQTPRYLIKTRGQQVTLSCSPISGHRSVSWYQQTPGQGLQFLFEYFSETQRNKGNFPGRFSGRQFSNSRSEMNVSTLELGDSALYLCASSLRGGAGQPQHFGDGTRLSIL.

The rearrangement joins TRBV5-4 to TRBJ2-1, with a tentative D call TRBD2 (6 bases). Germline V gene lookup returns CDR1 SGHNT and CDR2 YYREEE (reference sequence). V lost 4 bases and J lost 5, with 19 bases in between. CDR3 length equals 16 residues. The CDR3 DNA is TGTGCCAGCAGCCCGGGGGTCCGCACAGGAAACAATGAGCAGTTCTTC. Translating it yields CASSPGVRTGNNEQFF.

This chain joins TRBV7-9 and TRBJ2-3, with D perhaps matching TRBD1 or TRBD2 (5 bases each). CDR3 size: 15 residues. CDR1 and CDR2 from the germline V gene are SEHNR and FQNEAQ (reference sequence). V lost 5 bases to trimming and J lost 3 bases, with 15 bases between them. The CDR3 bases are TGTGCCAGCAGCATCGGGACCTTTGGGACAGATACGCAGTATTTT. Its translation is CASSIGTFGTDTQYF. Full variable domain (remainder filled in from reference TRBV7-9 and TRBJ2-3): DTGVSQNPRHKITKRGQNVTFRCDPISEHNRLYWYRQTLGQGPEFLTYFQNEAQLEKSRLLSDRFSAERPKGSFSTLEIQRTEQGDSAMYLCASSIGTFGTDTQYFGPGTRLTVL.

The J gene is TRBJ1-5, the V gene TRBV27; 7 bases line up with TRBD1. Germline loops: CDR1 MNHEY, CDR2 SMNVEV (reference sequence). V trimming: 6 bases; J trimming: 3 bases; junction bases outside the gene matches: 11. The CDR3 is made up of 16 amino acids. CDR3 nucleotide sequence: TGTGCCAGCAGAGCCCGGGACAGAGGATCCAATCAGCCCCAGCATTTT. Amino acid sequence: CASRARDRGSNQPQHF.

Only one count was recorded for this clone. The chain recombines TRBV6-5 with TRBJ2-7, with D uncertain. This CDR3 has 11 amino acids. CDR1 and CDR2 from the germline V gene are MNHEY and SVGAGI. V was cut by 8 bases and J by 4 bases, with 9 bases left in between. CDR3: CASGGRYEQYF. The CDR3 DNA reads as TGTGCCAGCGGTGGCAGGTACGAGCAGTACTTC.

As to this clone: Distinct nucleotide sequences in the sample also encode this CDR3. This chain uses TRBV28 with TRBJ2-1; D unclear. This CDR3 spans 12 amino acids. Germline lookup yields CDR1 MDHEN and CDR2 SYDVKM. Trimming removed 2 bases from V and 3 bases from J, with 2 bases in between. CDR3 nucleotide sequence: TGTGCCAGCAGTTTAAGCTACAATGAGCAGTTCTTC. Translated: CASSLSYNEQFF.

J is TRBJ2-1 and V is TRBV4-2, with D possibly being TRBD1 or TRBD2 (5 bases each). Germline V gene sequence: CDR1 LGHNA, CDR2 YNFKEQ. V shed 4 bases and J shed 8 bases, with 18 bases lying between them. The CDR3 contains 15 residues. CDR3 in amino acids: CASSPSGTEVHEQFF. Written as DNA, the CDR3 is TGTGCCAGCAGCCCGTCTGGGACCGAAGTCCATGAGCAGTTCTTC.

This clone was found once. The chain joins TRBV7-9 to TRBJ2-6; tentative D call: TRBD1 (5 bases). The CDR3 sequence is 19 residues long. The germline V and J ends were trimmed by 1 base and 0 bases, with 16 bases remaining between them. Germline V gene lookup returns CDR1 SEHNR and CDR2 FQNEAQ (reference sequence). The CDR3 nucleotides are TGTGCCAGCAGCTTAGGTACAGGTGAATTATACTCTGGGGCCAACGTCCTGACTTTC. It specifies CASSLGTGELYSGANVLTF.

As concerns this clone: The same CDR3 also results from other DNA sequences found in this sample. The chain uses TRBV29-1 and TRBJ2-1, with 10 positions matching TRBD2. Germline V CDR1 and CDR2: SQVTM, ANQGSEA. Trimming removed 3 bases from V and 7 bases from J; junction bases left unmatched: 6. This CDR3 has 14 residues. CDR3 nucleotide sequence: TGCAGCGTTGAGGGGCTAGCGGGAGAGAATGAGCAGTTCTTC. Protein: CSVEGLAGENEQFF.

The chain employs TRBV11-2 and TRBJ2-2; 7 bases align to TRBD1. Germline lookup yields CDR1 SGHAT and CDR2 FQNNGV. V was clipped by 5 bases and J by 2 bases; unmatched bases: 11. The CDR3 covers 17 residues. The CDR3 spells CASSPSPGTDNTGELFF. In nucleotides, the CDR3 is TGTGCCAGCAGCCCCTCCCCCGGGACAGACAACACCGGGGAGCTGTTTTTT.

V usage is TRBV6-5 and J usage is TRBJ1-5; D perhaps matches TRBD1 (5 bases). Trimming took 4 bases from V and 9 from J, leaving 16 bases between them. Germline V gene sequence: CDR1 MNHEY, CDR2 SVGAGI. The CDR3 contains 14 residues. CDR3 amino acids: CASSSHRPGGPQHF. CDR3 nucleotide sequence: TGTGCCAGCAGTTCGCACAGGCCAGGAGGGCCCCAGCATTTT.

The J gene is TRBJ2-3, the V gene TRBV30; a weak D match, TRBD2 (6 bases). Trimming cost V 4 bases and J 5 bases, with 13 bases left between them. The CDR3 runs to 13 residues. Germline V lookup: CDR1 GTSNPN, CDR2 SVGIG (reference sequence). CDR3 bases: TGTGCCTGGAATACGGGAGTGGGAGATACGCAGTATTTT. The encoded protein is CAWNTGVGDTQYF. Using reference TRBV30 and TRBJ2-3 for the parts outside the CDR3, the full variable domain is SQTIHQWPATLVQPVGSPLSLECTVEGTSNPNLYWYRQAAGRGLQLLFYSVGIGQISSEVPQNLSASRPQDRQFILSSKKLLLSDSGFYLCAWNTGVGDTQYFGPGTRLTVL.

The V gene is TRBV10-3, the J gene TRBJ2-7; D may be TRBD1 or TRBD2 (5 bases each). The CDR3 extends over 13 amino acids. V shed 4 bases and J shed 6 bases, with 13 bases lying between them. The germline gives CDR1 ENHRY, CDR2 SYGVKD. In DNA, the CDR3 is TGTGCCATCAGTGGGGCCCGGGACGGCGAGCAGTACTTC. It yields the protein CAISGARDGEQYF.

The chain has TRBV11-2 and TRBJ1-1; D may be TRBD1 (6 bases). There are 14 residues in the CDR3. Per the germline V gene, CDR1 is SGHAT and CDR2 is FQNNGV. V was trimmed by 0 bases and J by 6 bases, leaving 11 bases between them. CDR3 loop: CASSLDRRGAEAFF. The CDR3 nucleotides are TGTGCCAGCAGCTTAGATCGCAGGGGAGCTGAAGCTTTCTTT.

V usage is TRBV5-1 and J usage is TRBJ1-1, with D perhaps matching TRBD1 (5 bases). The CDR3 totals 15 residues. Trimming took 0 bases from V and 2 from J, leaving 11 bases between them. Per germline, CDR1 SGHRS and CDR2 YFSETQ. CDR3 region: CASSLDVRANTEAFF. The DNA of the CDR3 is TGCGCCAGCAGCTTGGATGTCAGGGCTAACACTGAAGCTTTCTTT.

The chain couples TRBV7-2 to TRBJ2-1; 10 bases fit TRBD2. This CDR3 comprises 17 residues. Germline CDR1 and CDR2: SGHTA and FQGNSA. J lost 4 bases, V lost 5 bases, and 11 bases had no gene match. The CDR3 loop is CASSDLSGRHDYNEQFF. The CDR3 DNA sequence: TGTGCCAGCAGCGACCTTAGCGGGAGGCACGATTACAATGAGCAGTTCTTC.

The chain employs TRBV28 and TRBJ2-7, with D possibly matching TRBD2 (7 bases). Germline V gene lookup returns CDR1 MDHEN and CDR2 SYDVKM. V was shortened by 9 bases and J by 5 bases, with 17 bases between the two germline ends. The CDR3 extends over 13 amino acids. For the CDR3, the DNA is TGTGCCAGTAGAGGGGGGGGAGTCCACGAGCAGTACTTC. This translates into CASRGGGVHEQYF.

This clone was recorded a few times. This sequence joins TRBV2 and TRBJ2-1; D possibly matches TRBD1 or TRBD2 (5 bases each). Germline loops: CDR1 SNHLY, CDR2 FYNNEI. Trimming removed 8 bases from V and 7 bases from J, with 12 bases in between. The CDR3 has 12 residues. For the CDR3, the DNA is TGTGCCAGCTCCACTAGGGGTAATGAGCAGTTCTTC. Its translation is CASSTRGNEQFF.

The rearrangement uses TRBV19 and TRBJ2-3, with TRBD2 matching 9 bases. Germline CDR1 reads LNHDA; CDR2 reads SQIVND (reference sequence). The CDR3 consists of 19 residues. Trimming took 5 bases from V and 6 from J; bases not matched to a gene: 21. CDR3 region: CASSSTVLTSGHGRDTQYF. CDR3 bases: TGTGCCAGTAGTTCAACCGTTTTGACTAGCGGACACGGTAGGGATACGCAGTATTTT. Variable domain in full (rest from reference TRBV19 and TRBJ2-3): DGGITQSPKYLFRKEGQNVTLSCEQNLNHDAMYWYRQDPGQGLRLIYYSQIVNDFQKGDIAEGYSVSREKKESFPLTVTSAQKNPTAFYLCASSSTVLTSGHGRDTQYFGPGTRLTVL.

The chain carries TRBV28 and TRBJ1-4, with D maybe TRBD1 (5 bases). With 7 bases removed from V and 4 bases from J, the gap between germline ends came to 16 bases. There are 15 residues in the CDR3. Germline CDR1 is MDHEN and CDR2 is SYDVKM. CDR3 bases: TGTGCCAGCATCTCACGGCAGGGTTTTAATGAAAAACTGTTTTTT. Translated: CASISRQGFNEKLFF. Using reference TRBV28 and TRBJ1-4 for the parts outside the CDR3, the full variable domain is DVKVTQSSRYLVKRTGEKVFLECVQDMDHENMFWYRQDPGLGLRLIYFSYDVKMKEKGDIPEGYSVSREKKERFSLILESASTNQTSMYLCASISRQGFNEKLFFGSGTQLSVL.

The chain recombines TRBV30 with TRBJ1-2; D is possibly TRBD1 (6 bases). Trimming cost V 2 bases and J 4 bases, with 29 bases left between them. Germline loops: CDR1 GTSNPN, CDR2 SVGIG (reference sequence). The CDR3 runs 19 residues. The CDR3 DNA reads TGTGCCTGGAGTAGGAGAATTGGGGGGCAAAAAAGTTCTTTCTATGGCTACACCTTC. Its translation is CAWSRRIGGQKSSFYGYTF.